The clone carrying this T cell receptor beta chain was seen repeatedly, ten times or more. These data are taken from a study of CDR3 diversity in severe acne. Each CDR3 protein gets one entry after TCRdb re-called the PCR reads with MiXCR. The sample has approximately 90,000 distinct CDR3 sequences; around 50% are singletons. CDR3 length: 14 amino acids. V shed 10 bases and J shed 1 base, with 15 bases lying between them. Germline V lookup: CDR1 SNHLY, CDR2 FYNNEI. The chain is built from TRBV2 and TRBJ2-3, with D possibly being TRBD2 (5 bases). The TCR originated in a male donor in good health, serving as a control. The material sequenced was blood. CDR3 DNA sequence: TGTGCCACGATGCCCGGGGTGGGCACAGATACGCAGTATTTT. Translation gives CATMPGVGTDTQYF.